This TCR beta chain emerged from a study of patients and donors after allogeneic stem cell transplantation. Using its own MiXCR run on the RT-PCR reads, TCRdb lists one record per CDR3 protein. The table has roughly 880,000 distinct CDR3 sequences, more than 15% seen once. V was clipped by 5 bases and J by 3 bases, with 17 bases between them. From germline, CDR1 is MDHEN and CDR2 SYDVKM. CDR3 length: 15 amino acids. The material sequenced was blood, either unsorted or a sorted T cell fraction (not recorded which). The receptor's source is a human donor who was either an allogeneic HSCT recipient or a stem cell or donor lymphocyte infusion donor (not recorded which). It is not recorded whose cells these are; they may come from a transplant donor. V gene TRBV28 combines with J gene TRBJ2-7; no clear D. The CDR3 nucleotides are TGTGCCAGCAGTCCCTCGGACGTCGGAAACTACGAGCAGTACTTC. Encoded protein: CASSPSDVGNYEQYF.